This T cell receptor beta chain came from a study of beta chain features in type 1 diabetes. Across the whole study: Healthy donors resembled patients in age, gender and cell yields. Study-wide results and caveats: Patients' naive, central memory and regulatory TCRB repertoires appeared more alike than those of healthy donors. TCRB CDR3s were moderately but significantly shorter in Type 1 diabetes patients in all four CD4+ subsets. Since sequencing was performed on cDNA, cells with high TCR expression could be over-represented.

To note about this clone: Its antigen is as yet unknown.

What was sequenced were expressed TCRB transcripts, since all of the isolated RNA had been reverse transcribed. TCRdb's copy holds only in-frame clones and misses some; the assay was immunoSEQ multiplex PCR. The repertoire holds about 150,000 clones, with 8.5% to 10% as singletons. Trimming took 5 bases from V and 4 from J, leaving 11 bases between them. The V gene's germline CDR1 is MNHEY and CDR2 SVGAGI. The CDR3 length is 13 residues. Sequencing used central memory CD4+ T cells from blood. This chain links TRBV6-5 with TRBJ1-1, with D perhaps TRBD1 (5 bases). The receptor was derived from a young woman with type 1 diabetes. The DNA for the CDR3 is TGTGCCAGCAGTGAGCCAGGGATCACTGAAGCTTTCTTT. It codes for CASSEPGITEAFF.